This is a list of T cell receptor beta chains from one sample in a study of graft-versus-host responses after intestinal transplantation. Some clones are missing from TCRdb's copy, which holds only in-frame ones; the method was immunoSEQ multiplex PCR. This sample carries 120,000 or so clones, 90% to 95% of them seen once, and the ten largest clones take roughly 0.5%. Antigens of these TCRs are unknown. The specimen comprised unstimulated CD8+ T cells sorted from spleen or lymph node cells, sampled before intestinal transplant. The receptors stem from a human donor who received an intestinal transplant. CDR3s include the opening cysteine and the closing phenylalanine or tryptophan. Fields, in order: clone size, V gene, D gene, J gene, CDR3 DNA, CDR3 protein. A D gene is named only where the DNA matches it firmly. Expanded clones are given a class, and other clones once, few, many or no size at all.

>-|TRBV11-2|TRBD1|TRBJ2-6
TGTGCCAGCAGCACTACAGGGGCAGCGGGGGCCAACGTCCTGACTTTC
CASSTTGAAGANVLTF
>-|TRBV27|-|TRBJ1-5
TGTGCCAGCAGTACGATGACACATCAGCCCCAGCATTTT
CASSTMTHQPQHF
>-|TRBV6-7|TRBD2|TRBJ2-2
TGTGCCAGCAGTGCTTGGGCGGGAGGTGATGTAGACACCGGGGAGCTGTTTTTT
CASSAWAGGDVDTGELFF
>-|TRBV29-1|TRBD2|TRBJ2-3
TGCAGCGTTGCCGGGTTAGCGGGAGGGCGTGGAGATACGCAGTATTTT
CSVAGLAGGRGDTQYF
>-|TRBV10-2|-|TRBJ1-2
TGCGCCAGCAGTGAGTCGGAACCACAGGGCTACACCTTC
CASSESEPQGYTF
>-|TRBV28|TRBD1|TRBJ2-7
TGTGCCAGCAGTTCCCCACAGAAGGGACAGGGGCAGGGGCAGTACTTC
CASSSPQKGQGQGQYF
>-|TRBV7-3|TRBD1|TRBJ2-5
TGTGCCAGCAGCTTGGACAGGGAACAAGAGACCCAGTACTTC
CASSLDREQETQYF
>-|TRBV4-1|-|TRBJ2-5
TGCGCCAGCAGCCCCGATGCCAACCAAGAGACCCAGTACTTC
CASSPDANQETQYF
>-|TRBV7-8|TRBD2|TRBJ2-1
TGTGCCAGCAGCTTAGTAAGTGGGTTGCGGGAGGGCAATGAGCAGTTCTTC
CASSLVSGLREGNEQFF
>-|TRBV2|-|TRBJ1-2
TGTGCCAGCACCGTCCCGGGACAACTCTATGGCTACACCTTC
CASTVPGQLYGYTF
>-|TRBV7-6|-|TRBJ2-1
TGTGCCAGCAGCCGGGAGACCTGGGGCAATGAGCAGTTCTTC
CASSRETWGNEQFF
>once|TRBV7-8|-|TRBJ2-5
TGTGCCAGTCACCCCATTGGTCTTTGGGGCATCTGGGAGACCCAGTACTTC
CASHPIGLWGIWETQYF
>-|TRBV30|TRBD2|TRBJ2-1
TGTGCCTGGAGTACATGGGGACTAGCGGCCTACAATGAGCAGTTCTTC
CAWSTWGLAAYNEQFF
>-|TRBV10-1|-|TRBJ2-3
TGCGCCAGCAGTGAGTTTGAGTTGTCAGGGGGCACAGATACGCAGTATTTT
CASSEFELSGGTDTQYF
>-|TRBV30|-|TRBJ1-1
TGTGCCTGGAGCTTCCATGGGGGCAACACTGAAGCTTTCTTT
CAWSFHGGNTEAFF
>-|TRBV2|-|TRBJ2-5
TGTGCCAGCAGTGAACGTCGGGGGGGACAGGGCTATGGCCAGTACTTC
CASSERRGGQGYGQYF